These 14 T cell receptor beta chains originate from one sample sequenced in a study of immune characterization of retroperitoneal liposarcoma. From the PCR reads, TCRdb called clonotypes with MiXCR, one entry per CDR3 protein. Here the sample spans 9,500 to 14,000 distinct CDR3 sequences, approximately 50% being singletons. Sequencing was done on a sample of tumor tissue. The receptors were gathered from a female donor with retroperitoneal liposarcoma.

This chain links TRBV4-2 with TRBJ2-3; D not resolved. The CDR3 covers 11 residues. Germline CDR1 LGHNA, CDR2 YNFKEQ. Trimming stripped 1 base from V and 6 bases from J, with 2 bases between. CDR3 sequence: CASSQGDTQYF. The CDR3 DNA sequence: TGTGCCAGCAGCCAAGGGGATACGCAGTATTTT.

The chain is built from TRBV23-1 and TRBJ1-1; 9 nucleotides agree with TRBD1. TRBV23-1 is an open reading frame whose function is uncertain. This CDR3 has 20 residues. V lost 4 bases to trimming and J lost 1 base; unmatched junction nucleotides: 19. CDR3 protein: CASSLSPLDRGPPPNTEAFF. CDR3 sequence (DNA): TGCGCCAGCAGTCTTTCTCCGTTGGACAGGGGCCCTCCACCGAACACTGAAGCTTTCTTT.

In its sample, this clonotype is medium-sized. This sequence joins TRBV7-2 and TRBJ2-1, with 13 bases lining up with TRBD2. Germline lookup yields CDR1 SGHTA and CDR2 FQGNSA. V shed 3 bases and J 7 bases; nucleotides not matched to a gene: 9. The CDR3 has 17 amino acids. Here the CDR3 reads CASSFAGTSGIVNEQFF. The CDR3, as DNA: TGTGCCAGCAGCTTTGCCGGGACTAGCGGGATCGTTAATGAGCAGTTCTTC. Filled out from reference TRBV7-2 and TRBJ2-1, the complete variable domain reads GAGVSQSPSNKVTEKGKDVELRCDPISGHTALYWYRQSLGQGLEFLIYFQGNSAPDKSGLPSDRFSAERTGGSVSTLTIQRTQQEDSAVYLCASSFAGTSGIVNEQFFGPGTRLTVL.

The V call is TRBV11-3, the J call TRBJ2-1; 8 bases align to TRBD1. The DNA matches TRBJ2-7 better at its end, which makes the J call doubtful. The CDR3 covers 15 residues. Germline V lookup: CDR1 SGHNT, CDR2 YENEEA. As DNA, the CDR3 is TGTGCCAGCAGCTTAGGATTCGGCAGGGGGCACGAGCAGTACTTC. It yields the protein CASSLGFGRGHEQYF.

J is TRBJ2-7 and V is TRBV6-5; TRBD1 aligns across 8 bases. The CDR3 is 11 residues long. Trimming took 10 bases from V and 9 from J; bases not matched to a gene: 8. Germline V gene data show CDR1 as MNHEY and CDR2 as SVGAGI. In nucleotides, the CDR3 is TGTGCCACAGGACAGGGCTTAGGGCAGTACTTC. This translates into CATGQGLGQYF.

DNA for the CDR3: TGTGCCAGCAGTTTTGGGACTAGCGTGAGCTCCTACAATGAGCAGTACTTC. This gives the protein CASSFGTSVSSYNEQYF. The chain joins TRBV6-1 to TRBJ2-5, with 10 bases matching TRBD2. Germline V lookup: CDR1 MNHNS, CDR2 SASEGT. Trimming at V came to 5 bases and at J to 11 bases, leaving 20 bases not matched to a gene. The CDR3 extends over 17 amino acids.

The rearrangement joins TRBV6-1 to TRBJ1-2; D is ambiguous. CDR1 MNHNS and CDR2 SASEGT come from the germline V gene. Deletions cut 0 bases from V and 0 bases from J, with 17 bases between. The CDR3 runs to 18 residues. CDR3 region: CASSEARQRIKANYGYTF. As DNA, the CDR3 is TGTGCCAGCAGTGAAGCGCGGCAGAGAATAAAGGCTAACTATGGCTACACCTTC.

Note on this clonotype: At one of its ends the junction is not consistent with the germline gene, which may arise from a read error. The rearrangement uses TRBV6-6 and TRBJ2-3; TRBD1 matches at 8 bases. This CDR3 is built from 14 residues. Germline assignment: CDR1 MNHNY and CDR2 SVGAGI (reference sequence). The CDR3 loop is CASSLQGEEETQYF. The CDR3 DNA reads as TGTGCCAGCAGTTTACAGGGGGAAGAAGAGACCCAGTACTTT.

By sample fraction, this clonotype is medium-sized. V usage is TRBV7-6 and J usage is TRBJ2-1; 7 nucleotides agree with TRBD2. The last part of the DNA fits TRBJ2-7 better; the J call may be wrong. CDR1 and CDR2 (germline): SGHVS, FNYEAQ. This CDR3 is built from 14 residues. The CDR3 loop is CASSLEGGSREQYF. CDR3 in DNA: TGTGCCAGCAGCTTAGAGGGCGGGAGCCGGGAGCAGTACTTC.

This clonotype was seen a handful of times. V and J are TRBV6-1 and TRBJ2-5; D assignment may be TRBD1 or TRBD2 (5 bases each). In germline, CDR1 is MNHNS, CDR2 SASEGT. The V end lost 0 bases, the J end lost 5 bases, and 13 bases lay between the germline ends. The CDR3 length is 15 residues. CDR3 nucleotides: TGTGCCAGCAGTGAAGCGAACCCGGGGCCTGAGACCCAGTACTTC. It encodes CASSEANPGPETQYF.

This chain joins TRBV6-6 and TRBJ1-6; weak D call: TRBD1 (6 bases). The length of the CDR3 is 20 residues. V lost 5 bases, J lost 0 bases, and 23 bases lay in between. The V gene's germline CDR1 is MNHNY and CDR2 SVGAGI (reference sequence). The CDR3 DNA reads TGTGCCAGCAGTACTCATGGGGCAGGGGCTGGAAGCTCCTATAATTCACCCCTCCACTTT. Its protein product is CASSTHGAGAGSSYNSPLHF.

The V and J genes are TRBV6-9 and TRBJ1-5; D may be TRBD1 (5 bases). V dropped 3 bases and J dropped 1 base, with 16 bases sitting between them. This CDR3 has 17 residues. The germline V gene encodes CDR1 MNHGY and CDR2 SVAAGI. The CDR3 region is CASSYTSRQGSNQPQHF. CDR3 DNA sequence: TGTGCCAGCAGTTACACTTCTAGGCAGGGCAGCAATCAGCCCCAGCATTTT.

This clonotype was seen a few times. For the CDR3, the DNA is TGTGCCAGCAGTCGACGTACGGGACTAGCGGGCCAAGAGACCCAGTTCTTC. Its protein is CASSRRTGLAGQETQFF. The chain joins TRBV6-1 to TRBJ2-1, with 12 bases that match TRBD2. V lost 5 bases, J lost 13 bases, and 18 bases stayed unmatched. This CDR3 is built from 17 residues. The germline gives CDR1 MNHNS, CDR2 SASEGT.

V and J are TRBV6-6 and TRBJ2-1, with TRBD1 as a possible D gene (5 bases). Germline V gene data show CDR1 as MNHNY and CDR2 as SVGAGI (reference sequence). V was cut by 5 bases and J by 15 bases, with 14 bases left in between. This CDR3 has 11 residues. CDR3 residues: CASSRGPHRFF. The CDR3 DNA reads as TGTGCCAGCAGTAGGGGCCCGCATAGGTTCTTC.